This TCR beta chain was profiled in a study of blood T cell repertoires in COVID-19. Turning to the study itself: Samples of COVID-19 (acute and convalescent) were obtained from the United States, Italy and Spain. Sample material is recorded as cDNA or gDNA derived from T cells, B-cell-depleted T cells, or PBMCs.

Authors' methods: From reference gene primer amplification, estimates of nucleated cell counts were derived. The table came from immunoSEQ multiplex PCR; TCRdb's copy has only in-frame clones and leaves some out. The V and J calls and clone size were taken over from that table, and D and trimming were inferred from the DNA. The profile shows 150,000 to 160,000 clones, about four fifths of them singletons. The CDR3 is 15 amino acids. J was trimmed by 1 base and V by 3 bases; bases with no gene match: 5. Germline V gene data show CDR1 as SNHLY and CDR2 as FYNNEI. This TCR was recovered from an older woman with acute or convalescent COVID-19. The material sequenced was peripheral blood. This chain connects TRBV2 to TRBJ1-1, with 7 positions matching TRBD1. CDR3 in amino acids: CASSDLWTGNTEAFF. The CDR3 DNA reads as TGTGCCAGCAGTGACCTGTGGACAGGGAACACTGAAGCTTTCTTT.